Below are 27 T cell receptor beta chains sequenced from a single sample in a study of beta chain features in type 1 diabetes. cDNA synthesis used the whole RNA isolate, giving expressed TCRB sequences. Data came from immunoSEQ multiplex PCR; TCRdb stores just in-frame clones and leaves some out. This repertoire shows about 160,000 clones, over 7.5% found once; its top ten account for 2% to 3%. Source material: central memory CD4+ T cells from blood. These receptors came from a woman aged 18-35 years in good health.

The rearrangement joins TRBV4-1 to TRBJ1-5, with D possibly being TRBD1 (5 bases). Trimming removed 1 base from V and 7 bases from J, with 17 bases in between. The CDR3 runs 16 residues. The V gene's germline CDR1 is MGHRA and CDR2 YSYEKL. Here the CDR3 reads CASSQGSRASGQPQHF. The CDR3 DNA reads as TGCGCCAGCAGCCAAGGCTCTCGGGCTTCAGGGCAGCCCCAGCATTTT.

This clone was seen more than once but under ten times. This chain uses TRBV2 with TRBJ1-2; 7 bases align to TRBD1. Germline V gives CDR1 SNHLY, CDR2 FYNNEI. The CDR3 covers 14 residues. Trimming cost V 0 bases and J 6 bases; bases outside gene matches: 4. The CDR3 DNA is TGTGCCAGCAGTGAAGCGCAAGGGGGCCATGGCTACACCTTC. Translated, it gives CASSEAQGGHGYTF.

This clone has a handful of counts. J is TRBJ1-1 and V is TRBV18, with a possible D match to TRBD1 (6 bases). Germline V gene sequence: CDR1 KGHSH, CDR2 LQKENI. Trimming stripped 6 bases from V and 1 base from J, with 15 bases between. The CDR3 length is 15 residues. CDR3 DNA sequence: TGTGCCAGCTCCCGAGGCGGGGGCGCGAACACTGAAGCTTTCTTT. Translating it yields CASSRGGGANTEAFF.

The gene calls are TRBV15 and TRBJ1-2; 8 bases align to TRBD1. The V gene's germline CDR1 is LNHNV and CDR2 YYDKDF (reference sequence). V gave up 3 bases and J gave up 7 bases; unmatched junction bases: 4. CDR3 length: 13 amino acids. The CDR3 is CATSRTGESGYTF. CDR3 DNA sequence: TGTGCCACCAGCAGGACAGGGGAGAGTGGCTACACCTTC.

The J gene is TRBJ2-5, the V gene TRBV14; possibly TRBD2 for D (5 bases). Germline values: CDR1 SGHDN, CDR2 FVKESK. CDR3 length: 15 amino acids. V was trimmed by 4 bases and J by 6 bases, leaving 18 bases between them. In nucleotides, the CDR3 is TGTGCCAGCAGCCCCAGACTAAAAGGGAATCAGACCCAGTACTTC. Translating it yields CASSPRLKGNQTQYF.

This clone was found a few times. The rearrangement joins TRBV9 to TRBJ2-2; 7 positions match TRBD1. The junction had 1 base not matched to a gene; V was cut back by 0 bases and J by 5 bases. There are 14 residues in the CDR3. Germline CDR1 and CDR2: SGDLS and YYNGEE. CDR3 DNA: TGTGCCAGCAGCGTAGAACAGGGGACCGGGGAGCTGTTTTTT. Translation gives CASSVEQGTGELFF.

In this sample, this clone turned up a few times. The rearrangement uses TRBV2 and TRBJ2-1; the match to TRBD1 covers 11 bases. The germline CDR1 and CDR2 sequences are SNHLY and FYNNEI. The CDR3 has 13 amino acids. With 11 bases clipped from V and 9 bases from J, the junction kept 9 bases outside the gene matches. The CDR3 sequence: CAGAGTGGIEQFF. CDR3 nucleotide sequence: TGTGCCGGTGCCGGGACAGGGGGGATTGAGCAGTTCTTC.

This clone was counted only a few times. Other DNA sequences in this sample translate to the same CDR3. The genes are TRBV19 and TRBJ2-2; 8 bases are shared with TRBD1. The CDR3 is 13 amino acids. CDR1 is LNHDA, CDR2 SQIVND, per germline (reference sequence). V shed 9 bases, J shed 6 bases, and the junction held 6 bases outside the gene matches. The CDR3 sequence: CASTGQGAGELFF. The CDR3 DNA sequence: TGTGCCAGCACTGGACAGGGTGCCGGGGAGCTGTTTTTT.

The gene calls are TRBV6-1 and TRBJ1-1; TRBD1 agrees at 8 bases. From germline, CDR1 is MNHNS and CDR2 SASEGT. Trimming took 3 bases from V and 7 from J; bases not matched to a gene: 4. The CDR3 covers 13 residues. The DNA for the CDR3 is TGTGCCAGCAGTGAGACCGGGACAGGTGAAGCTTTCTTT. Amino acid sequence: CASSETGTGEAFF.

This chain uses TRBV6-5 with TRBJ1-2; perhaps TRBD1 as D (5 bases). V was trimmed by 0 bases and J by 6 bases, leaving 11 bases between them. CDR3 size: 14 residues. In germline, CDR1 is MNHEY, CDR2 SVGAGI. This CDR3 is CASSYSGQSDGYTF. CDR3 sequence (DNA): TGTGCCAGCAGTTACTCGGGGCAGTCGGATGGCTACACCTTC.

The V gene is TRBV5-1, the J gene TRBJ2-5, with a possible D match to TRBD1 (6 bases). Trimming stripped 3 bases from V and 2 bases from J, with 11 bases between. The CDR3 has 14 amino acids. Germline CDR1 SGHRS, CDR2 YFSETQ. In DNA, the CDR3 is TGCGCCAGCAGCTCGAACAGGGTACAAGAGACCCAGTACTTC. Its translation: CASSSNRVQETQYF.

The rearrangement uses TRBV5-1 and TRBJ2-4, with TRBD1 matching over 8 bases. This CDR3 is 13 amino acids long. V gave up 2 bases and J gave up 7 bases; unmatched junction bases: 2. CDR1 and CDR2 from the germline V gene are SGHRS and YFSETQ. CDR3 sequence (DNA): TGCGCCAGCAGCTTAGGGGACAGGAACATTCAGTACTTC. This translates into CASSLGDRNIQYF.

The chain joins TRBV5-1 to TRBJ2-1; the D gene is possibly TRBD1 (6 bases). V lost 0 bases to trimming and J lost 4 bases, with 11 bases between them. Per germline, CDR1 SGHRS and CDR2 YFSETQ. CDR3 length: 15 amino acids. The CDR3 nucleotides read TGCGCCAGCAGCTTGGAGGCAGGGGTGTACAATGAGCAGTTCTTC. It codes for CASSLEAGVYNEQFF.

This clone was seen a few times. The chain links TRBV7-9 to TRBJ2-5; 7 bases agree with TRBD1. Germline CDR1 and CDR2: SEHNR and FQNEAQ (reference sequence). With V trimmed by 5 bases and J by 5 bases, 14 bases remained unmatched. The CDR3 has 16 amino acids. The CDR3 loop is CASSIHPGQPVETQYF. As DNA, the CDR3 is TGTGCCAGCAGCATCCATCCGGGACAGCCTGTTGAGACCCAGTACTTC.

The CDR3 loop is CASSLAGTGAYGYTF. The CDR3 DNA follows: TGTGCCAGCAGCTTAGCCGGGACAGGGGCCTATGGCTACACCTTC. The genes are TRBV11-2 and TRBJ1-2; 10 nucleotides agree with TRBD1. This CDR3 contains 15 residues. V dropped 1 base and J dropped 4; count of bases not matched to a gene: 3. Germline V gene lookup returns CDR1 SGHAT and CDR2 FQNNGV.

The chain recombines TRBV30 with TRBJ2-3; 10 positions match TRBD1. After removal of 0 bases from V and 0 bases from J, the junction contained 9 bases not matched to a gene. Looked up from germline, CDR1 is GTSNPN and CDR2 is SVGIG (reference sequence). This CDR3 has 18 amino acids. CDR3 bases: TGTGCCTGGAGTGTATGGGGACAGGGGAGGACTAGCACAGATACGCAGTATTTT. Encoded protein: CAWSVWGQGRTSTDTQYF.

V usage is TRBV4-1 and J usage is TRBJ1-1; TRBD1 matches at 9 bases. This CDR3 comprises 14 residues. V was pared by 2 bases and J by 12 bases, with 10 bases of the junction left unmatched. CDR1 and CDR2 from the germline V gene are MGHRA and YSYEKL. The CDR3 is CASSQITGGGRTFF. CDR3 nucleotide sequence: TGCGCCAGCAGCCAAATTACAGGGGGCGGCAGGACTTTCTTT.

This clone turned up a few times. This sequence joins TRBV11-1 and TRBJ1-1; D is perhaps TRBD1 (6 bases). The CDR3 consists of 13 residues. Germline V gives CDR1 SGHAT, CDR2 FQDESV (reference sequence). V was cut by 6 bases and J by 6 bases, with 14 bases left in between. The CDR3 coding sequence is TGTGCCAGCAGTCTGGCAGGGGACCCTGAAGCTTTCTTT. Residues: CASSLAGDPEAFF.

This clone was observed a handful of times. The V and J genes are TRBV5-4 and TRBJ2-5; TRBD2 matches at 9 bases. Looked up from germline, CDR1 is SGHNT and CDR2 is YYREEE (reference sequence). V shed 5 bases and J 5 bases; nucleotides not matched to a gene: 10. The CDR3 spans 15 residues. The CDR3 DNA follows: TGTGCCAGCAGGATCCTAGCGGGATGGGGGGAGACCCAGTACTTC. This gives the protein CASRILAGWGETQYF.

This clone was found a few times. J is TRBJ2-5 and V is TRBV7-2; a weak D match, TRBD2 (6 bases). Germline CDR1 reads SGHTA; CDR2 reads FQGNSA. Between the trimmed V and J ends, which lost 3 bases and 0 bases, there was a span of 8 bases. The CDR3 runs 14 residues. CDR3 bases: TGTGCCAGCAGCTTTCGCGGGAACCAAGAGACCCAGTACTTC. Translating it yields CASSFRGNQETQYF.

This clone was recorded a few times. One end of the junction is discordant with germline, which a read error may explain. The chain has TRBV18 and TRBJ1-4; 8 bases match TRBD1. Germline values: CDR1 KGHSH, CDR2 LQKENI. CDR3 length equals 13 residues. The CDR3 spells CASSPQGDEKLFF. The CDR3 DNA follows: TGTGCCAGCTCCCCACAGGGGGATGAAAAACTGTTTTTT.

The chain couples TRBV5-1 to TRBJ2-1; 10 nucleotides match TRBD2. The CDR3 runs to 15 residues. Germline values: CDR1 SGHRS, CDR2 YFSETQ. J gave up 5 bases and V 4 bases, and 6 bases lay outside the gene matches. The CDR3 sequence: CASSPGLAIDNEQFF. CDR3 sequence (DNA): TGCGCCAGCAGCCCGGGACTAGCGATCGACAATGAGCAGTTCTTC. The variable domain in full, with the rest retrieved from reference TRBV5-1 and TRBJ2-1, is KAGVTQTPRYLIKTRGQQVTLSCSPISGHRSVSWYQQTPGQGLQFLFEYFSETQRNKGNFPGRFSGRQFSNSRSEMNVSTLELGDSALYLCASSPGLAIDNEQFFGPGTRLTVL.

Details on this clone: The junction departs from the called germline gene at one end, perhaps through a read error. The chain joins TRBV7-7 to TRBJ1-5; D remains ambiguous. The CDR3 covers 12 residues. Germline V CDR1 and CDR2: SSHAT, FNYEAQ (reference sequence). CDR3 DNA sequence: TGTGCTAGCAGCTTGCGAGAACAGCCCCAGCATTTT. Its protein is CASSLREQPQHF.

The sample holds a few counts of this clone. V gene TRBV6-6 combines with J gene TRBJ2-5; TRBD2 matches at 10 bases. The length of the CDR3 is 15 residues. J was trimmed by 5 bases and V by 6 bases; bases with no gene match: 9. The germline CDR1 and CDR2 sequences are MNHNY and SVGAGI (reference sequence). Here the CDR3 DNA reads TGTGCCAGCAGCAGGACTAGCGGTCGGGAGGAGACCCAGTACTTC. As protein: CASSRTSGREETQYF.

This clone was recorded a few times. The CDR3 region has the DNA TGTGCCAGCAGCAATCAGGGTCAGCCCCAGCATTTT. Translating it yields CASSNQGQPQHF. This chain connects TRBV7-6 to TRBJ1-5; the D gene is possibly TRBD1 (5 bases). Germline-derived CDR1 and CDR2 are SGHVS and FNYEAQ. This CDR3 has 12 amino acids. The V end was cut by 5 bases, the J end by 6 bases, with 8 bases between.

The gene calls are TRBV7-9 and TRBJ1-2, with 9 nucleotides matching TRBD1. Germline-derived CDR1 and CDR2 are SEHNR and FQNEAQ (reference sequence). The CDR3 is 15 residues long. With 8 bases clipped from V and 4 bases from J, the junction kept 11 bases outside the gene matches. The CDR3 coding sequence is TGTGCCAGCTTACAACAGGGGGCAGATCTCTATGGCTACACCTTC. Its translation is CASLQQGADLYGYTF.

This clone occurred a few times. This chain joins TRBV30 and TRBJ1-2; a possible D gene is TRBD1 (5 bases). This CDR3 has 12 amino acids. Trimming took 3 bases from V and 4 from J, leaving 9 bases between them. CDR1 and CDR2 from the germline V gene are GTSNPN and SVGIG (reference sequence). The CDR3 here is CAWSPGIYGYTF. Here the CDR3 DNA reads TGTGCCTGGAGCCCAGGGATCTATGGCTACACCTTC.